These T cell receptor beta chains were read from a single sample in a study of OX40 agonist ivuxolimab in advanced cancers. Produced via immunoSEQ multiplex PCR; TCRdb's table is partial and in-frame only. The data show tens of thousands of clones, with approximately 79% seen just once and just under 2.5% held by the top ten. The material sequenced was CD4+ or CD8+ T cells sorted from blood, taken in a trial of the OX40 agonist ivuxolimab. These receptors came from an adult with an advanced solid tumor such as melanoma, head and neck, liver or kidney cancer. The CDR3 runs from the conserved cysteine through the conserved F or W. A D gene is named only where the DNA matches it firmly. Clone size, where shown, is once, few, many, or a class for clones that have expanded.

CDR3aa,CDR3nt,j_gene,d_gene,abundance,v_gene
CASSDPRQGTYEQYF,TGTGCCAGCAGCGACCCCCGACAGGGGACCTACGAGCAGTACTTC,TRBJ2-7,TRBD1,NA,TRBV9
CASSFLSASNEQFF,TGTGCCAGCAGCTTTTTATCCGCATCGAATGAGCAGTTCTTC,TRBJ2-1,NA,NA,TRBV11-3
CASSLEQGSYGYTF,TGTGCCAGCAGCTTGGAACAGGGTAGCTATGGCTACACCTTC,TRBJ1-2,NA,NA,TRBV5-4
CATSLPGLAVETQYF,TGTGCCACGAGCCTCCCGGGACTAGCGGTCGAGACCCAGTACTTC,TRBJ2-5,TRBD2,NA,TRBV19
CASSLLVTGVSYEQYF,TGTGCCAGCAGCTTGCTGGTGACAGGGGTCTCCTACGAGCAGTACTTC,TRBJ2-7,TRBD1,NA,TRBV5-5
CASSPGTSGTPNEQYF,TGTGCCAGCAGCCCGGGGACTAGCGGGACTCCCAACGAGCAGTACTTC,TRBJ2-7,TRBD2,NA,TRBV5-4
CSVAATQGLGEQYF,TGCAGCGTTGCTGCCACTCAGGGTTTAGGCGAGCAGTACTTC,TRBJ2-7,NA,NA,TRBV29-1
CASSIDGRLNSPLHF,TGTGCCAGCAGCATAGACGGCAGGCTAAATTCACCCCTCCACTTT,TRBJ1-6,NA,NA,TRBV5-6
CASSQGGQGETQYF,TGCGCCAGCAGCCAAGGGGGACAGGGGGAGACCCAGTACTTC,TRBJ2-5,TRBD1,NA,TRBV4-1
CASSPTTLDTIYF,TGTGCCAGCTCACCAACTACTCTGGACACCATATATTTT,TRBJ1-3,NA,NA,TRBV18
CASGLATQYF,TGTGCCAGTGGGCTCGCGACCCAGTACTTC,TRBJ2-5,NA,NA,TRBV6-1
CASSLVVGYEQYF,TGTGCCAGCAGCTTAGTAGTTGGCTACGAGCAGTACTTC,TRBJ2-7,NA,NA,TRBV7-9
CASRGQYSNQPQHF,TGTGCCAGCCGCGGACAGTATAGCAATCAGCCCCAGCATTTT,TRBJ1-5,NA,NA,TRBV6-1
CATWDRGNYNSPLHF,TGTGCCACCTGGGACAGGGGTAACTATAATTCACCCCTCCACTTT,TRBJ1-6,TRBD1,NA,TRBV6-5
CASSGTTIPATEAFF,TGTGCCAGCAGCGGGACAACCATTCCTGCGACTGAAGCTTTCTTT,TRBJ1-1,NA,NA,TRBV2
CSVEDGIFSYEQYF,TGCAGCGTTGAAGACGGGATCTTCAGCTACGAGCAGTACTTC,TRBJ2-7,NA,once,TRBV29-1
CASSTRDLGGETQYF,TGTGCCAGTAGTACAAGGGACCTGGGGGGAGAGACCCAGTACTTC,TRBJ2-5,NA,NA,TRBV19